This T cell receptor beta chain was sequenced for a study of metastatic and nonmetastatic thyroid tumors. Study at large: Both malignant and benign thyroid patients supplied peripheral blood and tumor or nodule tissue samples, across which the repertoires of these patients were then compared. Overall study results and limits: Benign nodules reportedly had significantly lower TCR beta diversity than malignant thyroid tumors in blood and tumor.

How the authors handled the data: The study's classifier, a distant-metastasis tool for papillary thyroid cancer, was built using CDR3 differences across clinicopathological groups. TCRdb re-analyzed the PCR reads using MiXCR. None of the V and J calls come from the authors' own analysis; TCRdb made them. This table holds 25,000 to 30,000 clones, roughly 16% found once. Every patient underwent thyroid surgery untreated. This clone came up many times. As yet, its antigen is unknown. V lost 4 bases, J lost 5 bases, and 14 bases lay in between. The CDR3 spans 13 residues. Germline V lookup: CDR1 SQVTM, CDR2 ANQGSEA.

The chain carries TRBV29-1 and TRBJ2-5; possibly TRBD2 for D (5 bases). The clonotype was recovered from a female donor with papillary thyroid cancer or a benign thyroid nodule (not recorded which). Some clones in this sample may be carry-over from other donors' samples. The sequenced sample consisted of blood. CDR3 protein: CSVGRGLGETQYF. CDR3 sequence (DNA): TGCAGCGTTGGAAGAGGGCTCGGGGAGACCCAGTACTTC.